These T cell receptor beta chains were read from a single sample in a study of CD8 T cells in ankylosing spondylitis. Each CDR3 protein is one row after TCRdb ran MiXCR on the 5' RACE reads. There are 25,000 to 35,000 distinct CDR3 sequences in the sample; 13% to 15% occur only once, and less than 40% lies in the top ten. The sequenced sample consisted of blood. The receptors were gathered from a male donor with ankylosing spondylitis or in good health (not recorded which). The CDR3 runs from the conserved cysteine through the conserved F or W. The D gene is left open where the match is weak. Clone size is stated in some rows and not others, as once, few, many or a class when expanded.

TRBD2 | TRBJ2-2 | TRBV20-1 | NA | TGCAGTGCTAGTCCCGGGACTAGCGGAGTCGGGGAGCTGTTTTTT | CSASPGTSGVGELFF
TRBD2 | TRBJ2-7 | TRBV7-6 | NA | TGTGCCAGCAGCTTAGCCGATAGCGGGACCTACGAGCAGTACTTC | CASSLADSGTYEQYF
NA | TRBJ2-2 | TRBV9 | NA | TGTGCCAGCAGCGTAGACGGGAGAGGGGAGCTGTTTTTT | CASSVDGRGELFF
NA | TRBJ2-3 | TRBV5-1 | NA | TGCGCCAGCAGCTTGGCCAGGGTCGCAAGCACAGATACGCAGTATTTT | CASSLARVASTDTQYF
NA | TRBJ2-1 | TRBV12-3/TRBV12-4 | NA | TGTGCCAGCAGGCCCCCTTCTGGCACAGTCTGGGATGAGCAGTTCTTC | CASRPPSGTVWDEQFF
NA | TRBJ2-5 | TRBV15 | many | TGTGCCACCAGCAGAGAACAGGGCGGGACCCAGTACTTC | CATSREQGGTQYF
NA | TRBJ2-2 | TRBV29-1 | few | TGCAGCGTCGAGGGGCGGGTTAACACCGGGGAGCTGTTTTTT | CSVEGRVNTGELFF
TRBD1 | TRBJ2-2 | TRBV13 | NA | TGTGCCAGCAGCTCCGGGACAGGGGACACCGGGGAGCTGTTTTTT | CASSSGTGDTGELFF
TRBD2 | TRBJ2-3 | TRBV3-1 | NA | TGTGCCAGCAGCCAAAGCGGGAGCAGGACAGATACGCAGTATTTT | CASSQSGSRTDTQYF
TRBD1 | TRBJ1-5 | TRBV12-3/TRBV12-4 | few | TGTGCCAGCAGTTGGGACAGGAATAGCAATCAGCCCCAGCATTTT | CASSWDRNSNQPQHF
TRBD2 | TRBJ2-2 | TRBV20-1 | NA | TGCAGTGCAAGAAGCGGGGGGCACGGCGGGGAGCTGTTTTTT | CSARSGGHGGELFF
NA | TRBJ2-2 | TRBV5-1 | NA | TGCGCCAGCAGCTTAGGTCCACCCGACACCGGGGAGCTGTTTTTT | CASSLGPPDTGELFF
NA | TRBJ2-1 | TRBV3-1 | few | TGTGCCAGCAGAGGACCGGGTGAGCAGTTCTTC | CASRGPGEQFF
TRBD1 | TRBJ2-7 | TRBV20-1 | NA | TGCAGTTCTTCCGGGACAGGGCGTTCCGAGCAGTACTTC | CSSSGTGRSEQYF
NA | TRBJ1-1 | TRBV5-1 | NA | TGCGCCAGCAGCGACCGGGGAGGGGGTTTCACTGAAGCTTTCTTT | CASSDRGGGFTEAFF
TRBD1 | TRBJ2-4 | TRBV7-2 | few | TGTGCCAGCAGCCCTCGCCTATCGCCGACTAAAACCGGGACAGGGATAAACATTCAGTACTTC | CASSPRLSPTKTGTGINIQYF
TRBD1 | TRBJ2-5 | TRBV29-1 | NA | TGCAGCGTTATACCGACAGGGGGAGAGACCCAGTACTTC | CSVIPTGGETQYF
NA | TRBJ2-4 | TRBV7-8 | NA | TGTGCCAGCAGCTTATTCGTCCAGGGTAAAAACATTCAGTACTTC | CASSLFVQGKNIQYF
NA | TRBJ2-2 | TRBV7-2 | NA | TGTGCCAGCAGCTTAGCTGGGGGCTTCGCCGGGGAGCTGTTTTTT | CASSLAGGFAGELFF
NA | TRBJ1-1 | TRBV18 | NA | TGTGCCAGCTCAGATCAACAGGGCGATTTGGACACTGAAGCTTTCTTT | CASSDQQGDLDTEAFF
NA | TRBJ1-1 | TRBV5-1 | many | TGCGCCAGCAGCTTGGATCCGGGGTTGACTGAAGCTTTCTTT | CASSLDPGLTEAFF
NA | TRBJ2-1 | TRBV29-1 | few | TGCAGCGTCGAACCCCAGATGGGCGATGAGCAGTTCTTC | CSVEPQMGDEQFF
NA | TRBJ1-1 | TRBV29-1 | few | TGCAGCGTTGAATGGGGGACTGAAGCTTTCTTT | CSVEWGTEAFF
NA | TRBJ2-5 | TRBV20-1 | medium-sized | TGCAGTGCTCCCCACAACCAAGAGACCCAGTACTTC | CSAPHNQETQYF
NA | TRBJ2-5 | TRBV2 | few | TGTGCCAGCTCCCGGTGGGGGCGAGAGACCCAGTACTTC | CASSRWGRETQYF
NA | TRBJ1-1 | TRBV10-3 | many | TGTGCCATCAGTGAGCCGATGGACCCAAAGGCTTTCTTT | CAISEPMDPKAFF
TRBD1 | TRBJ1-4 | TRBV28 | few | TGTGCCAGCAGTTCCAACGGACAGGACAGGGGAGGGAGTGAAAAACTGTTTTTT | CASSSNGQDRGGSEKLFF
NA | TRBJ2-7 | TRBV28 | NA | TGTGCCACCAGATTTCAGCACGAGCAGTACTTC | CATRFQHEQYF
TRBD2 | TRBJ2-1 | TRBV7-2 | few | TGTGCCAGCAGCCGAAGAGGTGGACTAGCGGGGGACGTACGCTACAATGAGCAGTTCTTC | CASSRRGGLAGDVRYNEQFF
NA | TRBJ1-4 | TRBV4-3 | NA | TGCGCCAGCAGCCAAGATAGAACAAAGGGAAAACTGTTTTTT | CASSQDRTKGKLFF
NA | TRBJ2-3 | TRBV6-2/TRBV6-3 | medium-sized | TGTGCCAGCAGTTACTCATTCGGTGGGGATGATTCCTTGCAAGATACGCAGTATTTT | CASSYSFGGDDSLQDTQYF
NA | TRBJ2-1 | TRBV6-2/TRBV6-3 | NA | TGTGCCAGCAGTTACTCAGGGCACTCCTACAATGAGCAGTTCTTC | CASSYSGHSYNEQFF
NA | TRBJ2-1 | TRBV25-1 | many | TGTGCCAGCAGTTCCAGGGTCAGCTCCTACAATGAGCAGTTCTTC | CASSSRVSSYNEQFF
NA | TRBJ2-5 | TRBV5-1 | few | TGCGCCAGCAGCTTATCCGGGCTACAAGAGACCCAGTACTTC | CASSLSGLQETQYF
NA | TRBJ2-3 | TRBV6-2/TRBV6-3 | NA | TGTGCCAGCAGTTACTTCGGGGCTAGCGCACAACTTAGCACAGATACGCAGTATTTT | CASSYFGASAQLSTDTQYF
NA | TRBJ1-5 | TRBV29-1 | NA | TGCAGCGCCGTTGGGGGGGCAGGTCAGCCCCAGCATTTT | CSAVGGAGQPQHF
NA | TRBJ2-2 | TRBV3-1 | few | TGTGCCAGCAGCCAAGAAGTGAGGGGAACCGGGGAGCTGTTTTTT | CASSQEVRGTGELFF
TRBD2 | TRBJ2-5 | TRBV3-1 | NA | TGTACCAGCAGCCATCTAGCGGGGGGAGAGACCCAGTACTTC | CTSSHLAGGETQYF
NA | TRBJ2-3 | TRBV28 | NA | TGTGCCAGCATAGCGGATCTCACAGATACGCAGTATTTT | CASIADLTDTQYF
TRBD2 | TRBJ2-4 | TRBV20-1 | NA | TGCAGTGCTAGAGACGGCGGGGGGGTAAACATTCAGTACTTC | CSARDGGGVNIQYF
NA | TRBJ2-3 | TRBV20-1 | few | TGCAGTGCTAGGTGGGGGCCCCTGGCAGATACGCAGTATTTT | CSARWGPLADTQYF
NA | TRBJ2-1 | TRBV20-1 | NA | TGCAGTGCGGGACGGAGACAGTACAATGAGCAGTTCTTC | CSAGRRQYNEQFF
NA | TRBJ2-7 | TRBV5-1 | few | TGCGCCAGCAAACGGGACTCCTACGAGCAGTACTTC | CASKRDSYEQYF
NA | TRBJ2-2 | TRBV5-6 | NA | TGTGCCAGCAGCTTGCATCCTCCCCTAGGGGAGCTGTTTTTT | CASSLHPPLGELFF
NA | TRBJ1-1 | TRBV7-3 | NA | TGTGCCAGCAGCAAGGACCTGAGGACTGAAGCTTTCTTT | CASSKDLRTEAFF
TRBD2 | TRBJ2-1 | TRBV14 | NA | TGTGCCAGCAGCCCGGCTCTAGCGGGCAATGAGCAGTTCTTC | CASSPALAGNEQFF
NA | TRBJ2-2 | TRBV4-1 | NA | TGCGCCAGCAGCCCCCGATCCGAGGGCACCGGGGAGCTGTTTTTT | CASSPRSEGTGELFF
NA | TRBJ2-1 | TRBV12-3/TRBV12-4 | few | TGTGCCAGCAGTTTCGGGGAGCGCCCCTACAATGAGCAGTTCTTC | CASSFGERPYNEQFF
TRBD2 | TRBJ2-3 | TRBV7-2 | few | TGTGCCAGCAGCTCGATCGGGGCGGGAGGCACAAATACGCAGTATTTT | CASSSIGAGGTNTQYF
NA | TRBJ2-2 | TRBV15 | NA | TGTGCCACCAGCAGAGTAGCCTACGGGGCCCCCGGGGAGCTGTTTTTT | CATSRVAYGAPGELFF
NA | TRBJ2-2 | TRBV7-2 | few | TGTGCCAGCAGCCCCAGGACTACCACCGGGGAGCTGTTTTTT | CASSPRTTTGELFF
TRBD1 | TRBJ2-7 | TRBV7-2 | NA | TGTGCCAGCAGCGGACAGGGGAGCTCCTACGAGCAGTACTTC | CASSGQGSSYEQYF
TRBD1 | TRBJ1-4 | TRBV5-1 | NA | TGCGCCAGCAGCTCCGGGACAGGGGACGAAAAACTGTTTTTT | CASSSGTGDEKLFF
NA | TRBJ1-4 | TRBV5-1 | few | TGCGCCAGCAGCGTAGGTGGGGCAGAAGATGAAAAACTGTTTTTT | CASSVGGAEDEKLFF
NA | TRBJ2-5 | TRBV5-1 | medium-sized | TGCGCCAGCAGCTTGGAGTCACCCTCGACTGCGTGGCGAGAGACCCAGTACTTC | CASSLESPSTAWRETQYF
TRBD1 | TRBJ1-1 | TRBV7-9 | few | TGTGCCAGCAGCTCCGGACAGGGAGGGGGCACTGAAGCTTTCTTT | CASSSGQGGGTEAFF
NA | TRBJ1-1 | TRBV5-1 | NA | TGCGCCAGCAGCTTCCAGCCGGGGACTGAAGCTTTCTTT | CASSFQPGTEAFF